These 20 T cell receptor beta chains came from one sample sequenced in a study of beta chain features in type 1 diabetes. Study results and caveats: For Type 1 diabetes patients, all four CD4+ subsets carried TCRB CDR3s that were moderately but significantly shorter.

Their antigens remain unidentified. The entirety of the isolated RNA underwent reverse transcription, so expressed TCRB transcripts were sequenced. Data came from immunoSEQ multiplex PCR; TCRdb stores just in-frame clones and leaves some out. The sample shows 600,000 to 700,000 clones, around 12% of them seen only once. Sequenced: naive CD4+ T cells from blood. All receptors derive from a young man with type 1 diabetes.

This clone has more than one count but fewer than ten. The CDR3 DNA follows: TGTGCCAGCGGCAAGAGGCAGGGAGACAACTATGGCTACACCTTC. Its translation is CASGKRQGDNYGYTF. The chain is built from TRBV6-5 and TRBJ1-2, with D perhaps TRBD1 (5 bases). With 8 bases removed from V and 2 bases from J, the gap between germline ends came to 18 bases. The CDR3 contains 15 residues. Germline CDR1 and CDR2: MNHEY and SVGAGI.

The chain combines TRBV7-8 with TRBJ1-4, with D possibly matching TRBD1 (5 bases). V gave up 5 bases and J gave up 3 bases, with 13 bases separating them. Germline V gives CDR1 SGHVS, CDR2 FQNEAQ. The CDR3 sequence is 15 residues long. The CDR3 sequence is CASSGQGTPNEKLFF. The CDR3 region has the DNA TGTGCCAGCAGCGGGCAGGGAACCCCTAATGAAAAACTGTTTTTT.

This clone has more than one count but fewer than ten. V usage is TRBV28 and J usage is TRBJ1-2; D is unresolved. Trimming took off 5 bases at V and 5 bases at J, with 9 bases between the two ends. The CDR3 sequence is 12 residues long. CDR1 and CDR2 (germline): MDHEN, SYDVKM. CDR3 sequence reads: CASSLRMYGYTF. CDR3 DNA: TGTGCCAGCAGTCTCCGGATGTATGGCTACACCTTC.

This clone appeared a few times. V gene TRBV4-2 combines with J gene TRBJ1-5, with 7 nucleotides matching TRBD1. The CDR3 runs to 18 residues. CDR1 is LGHNA, CDR2 YNFKEQ, per germline. J gave up 2 bases and V 3 bases, and 13 bases lay outside the gene matches. This chain's CDR3 is CASSHTYTGVVGNQPQHF. DNA for the CDR3: TGTGCCAGCAGCCACACCTACACAGGGGTGGTCGGCAATCAGCCCCAGCATTTT.

This clone has just a few counts. The CDR3 spells CASSLVAAPRIQYF. The CDR3 DNA reads TGTGCCAGCAGCTTGGTGGCAGCCCCGCGCATTCAGTACTTC. The chain is built from TRBV5-4 and TRBJ2-4; the D is unclear. Germline-derived CDR1 and CDR2 are SGHNT and YYREEE (reference sequence). The CDR3 runs to 14 residues. Trimming removed 0 bases from V and 9 bases from J, with 13 bases in between. Drawing the rest from reference TRBV5-4 and TRBJ2-4, the complete variable domain is ETGVTQSPTHLIKTRGQQVTLRCSSQSGHNTVSWYQQALGQGPQFIFQYYREEENGRGNFPPRFSGLQFPNYSSELNVNALELDDSALYLCASSLVAAPRIQYFGAGTRLSVL.

This clone was counted a few times. The CDR3 reads CASGPGQGTEAFF. Here the CDR3 DNA reads TGTGCTAGTGGGCCCGGACAGGGCACTGAAGCTTTCTTT. The chain links TRBV12-5 to TRBJ1-1, with TRBD1 identical over 8 bases. After removal of 6 bases from V and 4 bases from J, the junction contained 4 bases not matched to a gene. The CDR3 length is 13 residues. The V gene's germline CDR1 is LGHNT and CDR2 FRNRAP.

In its sample, this clone was seen a few times. The V call is TRBV21-1, the J call TRBJ2-3. TRBV21-1 is classified as a pseudogene. The CDR3 has 14 residues. CDR3 nucleotide sequence: TGTGCCAGCAGCAAAGCGGAAAACACAGATACGCAGTATTTT. This encodes CASSKAENTDTQYF.

The V gene is TRBV29-1, the J gene TRBJ2-5, with 9 positions matching TRBD1. There are 13 residues in the CDR3. J lost 2 bases, V lost 7 bases, and 5 bases had no gene match. The germline V gene encodes CDR1 SQVTM and CDR2 ANQGSEA. The CDR3 loop reads CSAKGTGQETQYF. CDR3 in DNA: TGCAGCGCTAAGGGGACAGGGCAAGAGACCCAGTACTTC.

The chain is built from TRBV14 and TRBJ1-6; D gene ambiguous. V lost 1 base and J 11 bases, leaving 15 bases between the germline ends. The germline gives CDR1 SGHDN, CDR2 FVKESK. The CDR3 runs to 15 residues. The CDR3 nucleotides are TGTGCCAGCAGCCAAGGAGACAAGGTAGTTACACCCCTCCACTTT. Translation gives CASSQGDKVVTPLHF.

About this clone: This specimen includes other DNA sequences encoding the same CDR3. The chain carries TRBV29-1 and TRBJ2-3, with D hard to call. CDR1 SQVTM and CDR2 ANQGSEA come from the germline V gene. The CDR3 is made up of 12 amino acids. V was cut by 3 bases and J by 0 bases, with 4 bases left in between. The CDR3 is CSVDGSTDTQYF. DNA of the CDR3: TGCAGCGTTGATGGTAGCACAGATACGCAGTATTTT.

This clone was seen a few times. The rearrangement uses TRBV19 and TRBJ1-2; 10 nucleotides match TRBD1. The CDR3 contains 13 residues. In germline, CDR1 is LNHDA, CDR2 SQIVND (reference sequence). The trim removed 7 bases at V and 8 bases at J, leaving 7 bases unmatched. The DNA of the CDR3 is TGTGCCAGTACGCCGGGACAGGGGCACGGCTACACCTTC. Protein: CASTPGQGHGYTF.

This clone was recorded a few times. The V call is TRBV7-3, the J call TRBJ2-3; 7 bases align to TRBD2. The CDR3 consists of 17 residues. With V trimmed by 5 bases and J by 1 base, 12 bases remained unmatched. Looked up from germline, CDR1 is SGHTA and CDR2 is FQGTGA. CDR3 loop: CASSPYLTAGGTDTQYF. In DNA, the CDR3 is TGTGCCAGCAGCCCCTACTTAACCGCGGGGGGCACAGATACGCAGTATTTT. The full variable domain, in which reference TRBV7-3 and TRBJ2-3 provide the parts outside the CDR3, is GAGVSQTPSNKVTEKGKYVELRCDPISGHTALYWYRQSLGQGPEFLIYFQGTGAADDSGLPNDRFFAVRPEGSVSTLKIQRTERGDSAVYLCASSPYLTAGGTDTQYFGPGTRLTVL.

The chain employs TRBV19 and TRBJ1-2; possibly TRBD1 for D (6 bases). V was clipped by 6 bases and J by 2 bases, with 13 bases between them. The germline CDR1 and CDR2 sequences are LNHDA and SQIVND (reference sequence). The CDR3 has 14 amino acids. CDR3 DNA: TGTGCCAGTAGGGATCAGGGGTGGAACTATGGCTACACCTTC. Residues: CASRDQGWNYGYTF.

This clone was seen once. The V call is TRBV2, the J call TRBJ2-7; TRBD2 matches 7 bases. The junction had 3 bases not matched to a gene; V was cut back by 7 bases and J by 6 bases. Germline lookup yields CDR1 SNHLY and CDR2 FYNNEI. This CDR3 is 11 amino acids long. CDR3 bases: TGTGCCAGCACCCCGGGGGGCGAGCAGTACTTC. This gives the protein CASTPGGEQYF.

This clone has just a few counts. The CDR3 sequence is CAIRSGGALTDTQYF. DNA of the CDR3: TGTGCCATCAGAAGCGGGGGGGCGCTCACAGATACGCAGTATTTT. The rearrangement links TRBV10-3 to TRBJ2-3; TRBD2 agrees at 10 bases. Unmatched junction bases numbered 5, after V lost 6 bases and J lost 2 bases. Per the germline V gene, CDR1 is ENHRY and CDR2 is SYGVKD. The CDR3 sequence is 15 residues long.

A few counts support this clone. The chain is built from TRBV4-3 and TRBJ2-1, with 9 positions matching TRBD1. V dropped 1 base and J dropped 0; count of bases not matched to a gene: 7. Looked up from germline, CDR1 is LGHNA and CDR2 is YSLEER. This CDR3 region has 18 residues. The CDR3 DNA reads as TGCGCCAGCAGCCAAGGGCCCCTGACAGGGGGCTCCTACAATGAGCAGTTCTTC. Its protein is CASSQGPLTGGSYNEQFF.

This clone showed up just a few times. V is TRBV21-1 and J is TRBJ1-1; the table's D gene call, TRBD1, was not cross checked with the DNA. TRBV21-1 is described as a pseudogene. This CDR3 is 12 amino acids long. The CDR3 sequence is CASSKEGTEAFF. For the CDR3, the DNA is TGTGCCAGCAGCAAAGAGGGGACTGAAGCTTTCTTT.

The genes are TRBV7-2 and TRBJ2-1; D remains unclear. Germline V lookup: CDR1 SGHTA, CDR2 FQGNSA. The CDR3 runs 15 residues. Trimming left V 1 base short and J 0 bases short, with 7 bases between. The CDR3 DNA reads as TGTGCCAGCAGCTTAGACGGTAGCTCCTACAATGAGCAGTTCTTC. Residues: CASSLDGSSYNEQFF.

This clone was recorded a few times. CDR3 coding DNA: TGTGCCAGTAGTATGAGTAGCGGGGGGTCCCTGAGGTCCTACAATGAGCAGTTCTTC. Translating gives CASSMSSGGSLRSYNEQFF. The chain uses TRBV19 and TRBJ2-1; 10 nucleotides line up with TRBD2. The trim removed 3 bases at V and 1 base at J, leaving 12 bases unmatched. The CDR3 contains 19 residues. Germline assignment: CDR1 LNHDA and CDR2 SQIVND (reference sequence).

V is TRBV29-1 and J is TRBJ2-3, with D possibly being TRBD2 (5 bases). The V gene lost 0 bases and the J gene lost 6 bases, with 10 bases spanning the gap. The germline V gene encodes CDR1 SQVTM and CDR2 ANQGSEA. The CDR3 has 13 amino acids. Here the CDR3 DNA reads TGCAGCGTTGAAGAGCCTAGCCGGGATACGCAGTATTTT. Protein product: CSVEEPSRDTQYF.